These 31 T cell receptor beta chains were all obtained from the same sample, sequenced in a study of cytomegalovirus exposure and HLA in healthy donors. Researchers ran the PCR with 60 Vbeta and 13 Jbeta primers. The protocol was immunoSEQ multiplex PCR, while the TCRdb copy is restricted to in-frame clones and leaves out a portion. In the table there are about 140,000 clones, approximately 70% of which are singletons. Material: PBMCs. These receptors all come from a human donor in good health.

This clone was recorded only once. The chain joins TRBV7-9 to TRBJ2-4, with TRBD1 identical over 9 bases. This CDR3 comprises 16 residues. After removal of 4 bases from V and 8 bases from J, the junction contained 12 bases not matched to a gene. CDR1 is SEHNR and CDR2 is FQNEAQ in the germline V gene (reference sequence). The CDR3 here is CASSSWKRTGDHIQYF. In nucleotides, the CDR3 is TGTGCCAGCAGCTCCTGGAAAAGGACAGGGGATCACATTCAGTACTTC.

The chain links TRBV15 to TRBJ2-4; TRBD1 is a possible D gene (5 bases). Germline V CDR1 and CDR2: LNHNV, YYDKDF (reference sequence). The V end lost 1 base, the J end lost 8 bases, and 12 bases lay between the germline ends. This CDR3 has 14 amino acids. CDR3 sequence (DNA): TGTGCCACCAGCAGAGCTCAGGGTGAGGACATTCAGTACTTC. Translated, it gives CATSRAQGEDIQYF.

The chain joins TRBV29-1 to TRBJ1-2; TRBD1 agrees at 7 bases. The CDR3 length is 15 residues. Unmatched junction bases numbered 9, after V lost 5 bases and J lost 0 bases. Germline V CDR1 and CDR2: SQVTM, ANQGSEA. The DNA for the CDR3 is TGCAGCGTTTTTGGAACCGGGACAGCTAACTATGGCTACACCTTC. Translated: CSVFGTGTANYGYTF. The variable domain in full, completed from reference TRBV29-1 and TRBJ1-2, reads SAVISQKPSRDICQRGTSLTIQCQVDSQVTMMFWYRQQPGQSLTLIATANQGSEATYESGFVIDKFPISRPNLTFSTLTVSNMSPEDSSIYLCSVFGTGTANYGYTFGSGTRLTVV.

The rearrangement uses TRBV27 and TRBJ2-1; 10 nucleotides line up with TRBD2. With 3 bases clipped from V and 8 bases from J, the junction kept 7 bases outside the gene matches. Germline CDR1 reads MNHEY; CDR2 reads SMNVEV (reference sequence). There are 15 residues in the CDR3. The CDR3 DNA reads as TGTGCCAGCAGTTTCAGCGGGAGGGCCATTGATGAGCAGTTCTTC. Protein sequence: CASSFSGRAIDEQFF.

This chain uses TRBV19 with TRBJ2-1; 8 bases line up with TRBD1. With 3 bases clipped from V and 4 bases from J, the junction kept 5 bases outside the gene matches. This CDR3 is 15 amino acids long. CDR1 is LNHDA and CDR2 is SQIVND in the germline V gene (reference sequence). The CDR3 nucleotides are TGTGCCAGTAGTATTGTTGACAGGGGTTACAATGAGCAGTTCTTC. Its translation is CASSIVDRGYNEQFF.

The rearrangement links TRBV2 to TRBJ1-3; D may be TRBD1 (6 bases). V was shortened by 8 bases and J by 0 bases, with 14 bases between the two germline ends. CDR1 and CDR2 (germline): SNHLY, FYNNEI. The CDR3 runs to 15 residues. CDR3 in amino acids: CASRRDTTSGNTIYF. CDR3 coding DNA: TGTGCCAGCCGCCGGGACACCACCTCTGGAAACACCATATATTTT.

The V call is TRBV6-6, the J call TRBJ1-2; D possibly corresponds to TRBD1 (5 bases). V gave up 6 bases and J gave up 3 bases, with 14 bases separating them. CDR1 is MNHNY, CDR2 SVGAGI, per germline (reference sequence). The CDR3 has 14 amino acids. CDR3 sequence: CASSFPHRYYGYTF. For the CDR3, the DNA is TGTGCCAGCAGCTTTCCCCACAGGTACTATGGCTACACCTTC.

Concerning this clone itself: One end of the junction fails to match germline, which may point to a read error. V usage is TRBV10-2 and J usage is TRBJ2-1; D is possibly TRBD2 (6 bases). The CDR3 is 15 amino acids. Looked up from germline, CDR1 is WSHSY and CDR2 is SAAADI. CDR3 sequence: CGSSSTRQSTNEQFF. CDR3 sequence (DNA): TGCGGCAGCAGTTCGACTAGACAAAGCACCAATGAGCAGTTCTTC.

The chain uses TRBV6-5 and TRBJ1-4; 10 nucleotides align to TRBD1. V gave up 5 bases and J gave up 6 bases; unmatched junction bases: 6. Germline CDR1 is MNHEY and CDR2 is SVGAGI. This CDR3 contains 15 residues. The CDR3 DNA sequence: TGTGCCAGCAGTACGACAGGGGGCTTGGATGAAAAACTGTTTTTT. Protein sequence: CASSTTGGLDEKLFF.

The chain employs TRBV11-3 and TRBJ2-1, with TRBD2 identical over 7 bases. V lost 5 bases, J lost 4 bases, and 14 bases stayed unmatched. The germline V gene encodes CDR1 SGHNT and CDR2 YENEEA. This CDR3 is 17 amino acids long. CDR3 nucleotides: TGTGCCAGCAGCCGAAGCCCCCAAAGCGGGGTGTACAATGAGCAGTTCTTC. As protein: CASSRSPQSGVYNEQFF. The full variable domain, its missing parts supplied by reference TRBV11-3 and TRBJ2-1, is EAGVVQSPRYKIIEKKQPVAFWCNPISGHNTLYWYLQNLGQGPELLIRYENEEAVDDSQLPKDRFSAERLKGVDSTLKIQPAELGDSAVYLCASSRSPQSGVYNEQFFGPGTRLTVL.

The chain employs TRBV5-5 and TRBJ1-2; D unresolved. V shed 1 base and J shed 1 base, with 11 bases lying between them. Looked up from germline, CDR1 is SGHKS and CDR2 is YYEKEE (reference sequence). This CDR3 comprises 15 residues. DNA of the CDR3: TGTGCCAGCAGCTTGTTTTCTGGAGGTAACTATGGCTACACCTTC. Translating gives CASSLFSGGNYGYTF.

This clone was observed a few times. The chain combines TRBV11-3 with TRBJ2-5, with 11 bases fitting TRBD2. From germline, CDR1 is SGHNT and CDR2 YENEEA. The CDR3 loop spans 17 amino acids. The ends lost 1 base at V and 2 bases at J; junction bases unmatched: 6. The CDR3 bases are TGTGCCAGCAGCTTAGTATTAGCGGGAGGGGGTCAAGAGACCCAGTACTTC. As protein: CASSLVLAGGGQETQYF.

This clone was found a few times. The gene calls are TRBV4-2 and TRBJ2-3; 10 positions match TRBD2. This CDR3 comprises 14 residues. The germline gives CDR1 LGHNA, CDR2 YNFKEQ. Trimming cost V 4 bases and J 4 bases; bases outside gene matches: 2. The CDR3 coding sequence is TGTGCCAGCAGCCCCAGCGGGGGGGCAGATACGCAGTATTTT. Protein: CASSPSGGADTQYF.

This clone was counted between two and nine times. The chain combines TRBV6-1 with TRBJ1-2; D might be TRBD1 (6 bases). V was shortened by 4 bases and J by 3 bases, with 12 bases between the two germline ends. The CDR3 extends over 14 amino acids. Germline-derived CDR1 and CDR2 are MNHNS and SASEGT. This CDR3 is CASSGMTGDYGYTF. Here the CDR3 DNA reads TGTGCCAGCAGTGGGATGACAGGAGACTATGGCTACACCTTC.

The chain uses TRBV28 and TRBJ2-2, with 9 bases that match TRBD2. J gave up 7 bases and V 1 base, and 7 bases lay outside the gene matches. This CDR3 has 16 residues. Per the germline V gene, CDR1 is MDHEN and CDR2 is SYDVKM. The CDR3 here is CASSLSAGGRNGELFF. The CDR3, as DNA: TGTGCCAGCAGTTTATCTGCGGGGGGGCGGAACGGGGAGCTGTTTTTT.

Here the CDR3 DNA reads TGTGCCAGCAGCTCAAACAGGGGCGAGGGCAATCAGCCCCAGCATTTT. This gives the protein CASSSNRGEGNQPQHF. This chain links TRBV7-9 with TRBJ1-5; 7 bases align to TRBD1. J lost 2 bases, V lost 4 bases, and 8 bases had no gene match. The length of the CDR3 is 16 residues. The germline V gene has CDR1 SEHNR and CDR2 FQNEAQ (reference sequence).

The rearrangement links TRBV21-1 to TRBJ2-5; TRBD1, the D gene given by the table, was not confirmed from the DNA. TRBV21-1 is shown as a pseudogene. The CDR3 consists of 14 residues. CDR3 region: CASGQGAALGTQYF. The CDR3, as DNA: TGTGCCAGCGGACAGGGGGCTGCCTTGGGGACCCAGTACTTC.

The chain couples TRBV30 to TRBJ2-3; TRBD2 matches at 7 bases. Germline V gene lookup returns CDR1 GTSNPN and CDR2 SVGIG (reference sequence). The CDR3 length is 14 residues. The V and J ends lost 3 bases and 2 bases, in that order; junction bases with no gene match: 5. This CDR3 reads CAWRGGDFTDTQYF. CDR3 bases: TGTGCCTGGAGGGGGGGGGACTTCACAGATACGCAGTATTTT.

CDR3 loop: CASTKTGSNEKLFF. Written as DNA, the CDR3 is TGTGCCAGCACCAAGACAGGGTCGAATGAAAAACTGTTTTTT. The chain joins TRBV27 to TRBJ1-4; 7 positions match TRBD1. The CDR3 is 14 residues long. V lost 7 bases and J lost 5; bases outside the gene matches: 7. Germline values: CDR1 MNHEY, CDR2 SMNVEV (reference sequence).

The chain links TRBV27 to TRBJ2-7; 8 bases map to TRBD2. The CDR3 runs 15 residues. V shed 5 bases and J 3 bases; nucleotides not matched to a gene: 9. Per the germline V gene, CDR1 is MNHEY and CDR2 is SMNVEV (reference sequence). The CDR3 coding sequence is TGTGCCAGCAGTCCCCCCTCCGCGGGGGGCTACGAGCAGTACTTC. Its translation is CASSPPSAGGYEQYF.

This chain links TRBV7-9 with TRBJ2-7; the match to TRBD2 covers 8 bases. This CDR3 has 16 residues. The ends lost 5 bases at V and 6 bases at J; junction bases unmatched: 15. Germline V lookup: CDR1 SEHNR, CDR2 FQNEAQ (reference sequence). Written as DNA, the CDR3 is TGTGCCAGCAGCATCCCACCGGTTAGCGGGGCTTGCGAGCAGTACTTC. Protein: CASSIPPVSGACEQYF.

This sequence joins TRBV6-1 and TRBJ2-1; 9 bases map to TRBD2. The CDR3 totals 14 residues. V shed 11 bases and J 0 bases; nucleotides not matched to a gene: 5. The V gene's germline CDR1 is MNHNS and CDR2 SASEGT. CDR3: CAGKTSGSYNEQFF. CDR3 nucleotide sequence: TGTGCCGGGAAGACTAGCGGCTCCTACAATGAGCAGTTCTTC.

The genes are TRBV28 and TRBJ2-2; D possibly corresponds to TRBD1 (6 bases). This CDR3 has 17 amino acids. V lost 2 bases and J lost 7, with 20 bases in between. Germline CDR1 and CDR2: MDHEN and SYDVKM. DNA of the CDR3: TGTGCCAGCAGTTTAATTATGGTCGCCAGGGGAGTCGGGGAGCTGTTTTTT. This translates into CASSLIMVARGVGELFF.

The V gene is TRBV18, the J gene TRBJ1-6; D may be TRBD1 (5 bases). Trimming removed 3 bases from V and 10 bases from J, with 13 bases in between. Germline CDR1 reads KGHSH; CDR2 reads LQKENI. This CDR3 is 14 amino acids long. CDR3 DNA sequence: TGTGCCAGCTCACCGTTCAGGGAAGGATCACCCCTCCACTTT. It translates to CASSPFREGSPLHF.

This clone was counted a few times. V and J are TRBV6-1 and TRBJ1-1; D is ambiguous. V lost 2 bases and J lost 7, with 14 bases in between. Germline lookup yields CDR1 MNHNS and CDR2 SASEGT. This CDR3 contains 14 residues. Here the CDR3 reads CASSELSQRSEAFF. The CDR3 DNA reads TGTGCCAGCAGTGAACTCTCCCAGAGGAGTGAAGCTTTCTTT.

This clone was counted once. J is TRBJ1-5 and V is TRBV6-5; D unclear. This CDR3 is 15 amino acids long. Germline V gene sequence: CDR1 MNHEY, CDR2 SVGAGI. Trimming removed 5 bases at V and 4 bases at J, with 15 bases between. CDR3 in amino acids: CASSPDLGGNQPQHF. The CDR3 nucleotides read TGTGCCAGCAGTCCGGATCTGGGCGGGAATCAGCCCCAGCATTTT.

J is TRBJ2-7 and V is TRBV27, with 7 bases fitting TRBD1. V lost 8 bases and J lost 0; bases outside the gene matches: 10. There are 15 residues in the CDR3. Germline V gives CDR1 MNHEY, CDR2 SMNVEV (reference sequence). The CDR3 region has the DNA TGTGCCAGCCGCTCGGCAGGGACAGACTCCTACGAGCAGTACTTC. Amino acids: CASRSAGTDSYEQYF.

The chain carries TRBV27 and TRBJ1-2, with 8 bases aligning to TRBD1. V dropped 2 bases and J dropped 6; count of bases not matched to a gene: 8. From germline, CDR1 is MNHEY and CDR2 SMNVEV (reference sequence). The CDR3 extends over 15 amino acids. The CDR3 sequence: CASSLDRGLTHGYTF. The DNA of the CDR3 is TGTGCCAGCAGTTTAGACAGGGGCCTCACCCATGGCTACACCTTC.

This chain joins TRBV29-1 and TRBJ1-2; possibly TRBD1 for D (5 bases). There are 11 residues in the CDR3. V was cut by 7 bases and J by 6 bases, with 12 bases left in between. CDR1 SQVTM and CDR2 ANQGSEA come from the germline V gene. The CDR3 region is CSAGAGHGYTF. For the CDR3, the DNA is TGCAGCGCCGGGGCGGGGCATGGCTACACCTTC.

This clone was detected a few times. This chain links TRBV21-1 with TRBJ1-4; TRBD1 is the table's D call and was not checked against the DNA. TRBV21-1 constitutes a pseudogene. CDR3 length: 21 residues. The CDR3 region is CASSKARVETGPLATNEKLFF. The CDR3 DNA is TGTGCCAGCAGCAAAGCGCGGGTAGAAACAGGGCCTCTTGCAACTAATGAAAAACTGTTTTTT.

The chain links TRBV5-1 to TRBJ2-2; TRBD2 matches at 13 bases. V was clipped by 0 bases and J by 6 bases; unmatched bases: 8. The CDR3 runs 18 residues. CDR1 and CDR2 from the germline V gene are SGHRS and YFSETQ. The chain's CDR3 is CASSLGGLAGAEAGELFF. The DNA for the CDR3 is TGCGCCAGCAGCTTGGGAGGACTAGCGGGGGCTGAAGCCGGGGAGCTGTTTTTT.